These 26 T cell receptor beta chains were all obtained from the same sample, sequenced in a study of technical replicates of blood from a few donors. Sequencing was performed with immunoSEQ multiplex PCR; in TCRdb, only in-frame clones are kept and a portion is missing. The table lists around 100,000 clones, 95% of them singletons. Material: T cells isolated from PBMCs. The receptors derive from a human donor in good health.

The V gene is TRBV13, the J gene TRBJ2-7, with TRBD2 matching 7 bases. V shed 2 bases and J 5 bases; nucleotides not matched to a gene: 9. The CDR3 extends over 15 amino acids. Germline V CDR1 and CDR2: PRHDT, FYEKMQ (reference sequence). CDR3 sequence (DNA): TGTGCCAGCAGCTTAAGTTCACTAGCGACCCACGAGCAGTACTTC. Translation: CASSLSSLATHEQYF.

The V gene is TRBV9, the J gene TRBJ2-1; D may correspond to TRBD1 or TRBD2 (9 bases each). The germline V gene has CDR1 SGDLS and CDR2 YYNGEE. The CDR3 length is 19 residues. V was pared by 0 bases and J by 10 bases, with 29 bases between. As DNA, the CDR3 is TGTGCCAGCAGCGTAGGGGACAGGGAGTTACTAGCGGGTTCCGGCGAGCAGTTCTTC. This sequence encodes CASSVGDRELLAGSGEQFF.

The chain joins TRBV19 to TRBJ2-7, with D tentatively TRBD2 (5 bases). In germline, CDR1 is LNHDA, CDR2 SQIVND (reference sequence). The CDR3 contains 12 residues. V was cut by 5 bases and J by 1 base, with 6 bases left in between. This CDR3 reads CASSPGSYEQYF. As DNA, the CDR3 is TGTGCCAGTAGTCCGGGGTCCTACGAGCAGTACTTC.

A single count supports this clone. The gene calls are TRBV25-1 and TRBJ2-1, with D possibly matching TRBD1 (5 bases). This CDR3 has 12 amino acids. Trimming stripped 6 bases from V and 7 bases from J, with 10 bases between. The V gene's germline CDR1 is MGHDK and CDR2 SYGVNS. In nucleotides, the CDR3 is TGTGCCAGCAGAGCCAGGGAAAATGAGCAGTTCTTC. Protein: CASRARENEQFF. The full variable domain, rest sourced from reference TRBV25-1 and TRBJ2-1, is EADIYQTPRYLVIGTGKKITLECSQTMGHDKMYWYQQDPGMELHLIHYSYGVNSTEKGDLSSESTVSRIRTEHFPLTLESARPSHTSQYLCASRARENEQFFGPGTRLTVL.

The table lists this clone with a count of one. V usage is TRBV19 and J usage is TRBJ2-7; 7 bases map to TRBD1. The V segment lost 4 bases and the J segment 3 bases; nucleotides outside the gene matches: 6. Germline V gene sequence: CDR1 LNHDA, CDR2 SQIVND (reference sequence). This CDR3 comprises 14 residues. CDR3 DNA sequence: TGTGCCAGTAGTAGTACAGGGGAGAGCTACGAGCAGTACTTC. Residues: CASSSTGESYEQYF.

This chain links TRBV19 with TRBJ2-3; 12 bases fit TRBD2. This CDR3 has 16 residues. CDR1 and CDR2 from the germline V gene are LNHDA and SQIVND (reference sequence). J was trimmed by 11 bases and V by 3 bases; bases with no gene match: 12. The chain's CDR3 is CASSILEGSGLAGQYF. CDR3 coding DNA: TGTGCCAGTAGTATTTTGGAGGGGTCGGGACTAGCGGGGCAGTATTTT. Full variable domain (outside the CDR3, taken from reference TRBV19 and TRBJ2-3): DGGITQSPKYLFRKEGQNVTLSCEQNLNHDAMYWYRQDPGQGLRLIYYSQIVNDFQKGDIAEGYSVSREKKESFPLTVTSAQKNPTAFYLCASSILEGSGLAGQYFGPGTRLTVL.

The J gene is TRBJ2-7, the V gene TRBV30; 10 bases line up with TRBD2. Germline V lookup: CDR1 GTSNPN, CDR2 SVGIG (reference sequence). J was trimmed by 2 bases and V by 2 bases; bases with no gene match: 0. The CDR3 covers 13 residues. CDR3 DNA: TGTGCCTGGAGTAGCGGGAGGGCCTACGAGCAGTACTTC. Translation: CAWSSGRAYEQYF.

The chain uses TRBV6-5 and TRBJ2-1; 15 bases are shared with TRBD2. The CDR3 sequence is 15 residues long. J gave up 9 bases and V 6 bases, and 6 bases lay outside the gene matches. Germline V gene data show CDR1 as MNHEY and CDR2 as SVGAGI. The CDR3 protein is CASRGLAGGRSEQFF. CDR3 DNA sequence: TGTGCCAGCAGGGGACTAGCGGGAGGTAGGAGTGAGCAGTTCTTC.

In regard to this clone: The junction shows a germline mismatch at one end, possibly a read error. The chain employs TRBV10-3 and TRBJ2-5; D call uncertain. The length of the CDR3 is 13 residues. Germline values: CDR1 ENHRY, CDR2 SYGVKD. CDR3 sequence (DNA): TGTGCCATCAGTGAGTTACCCTCAGAGGCCCAGTACTTC. It codes for CAISELPSEAQYF.

The J gene is TRBJ2-2, the V gene TRBV4-2; 11 bases map to TRBD2. The CDR3 is 18 residues long. Germline V CDR1 and CDR2: LGHNA, YNFKEQ. V shed 4 bases, J shed 0 bases, and the junction held 7 bases outside the gene matches. CDR3: CASSPARTSGSNTGELFF. As DNA, the CDR3 is TGTGCCAGCAGCCCCGCTCGGACTAGCGGGTCGAACACCGGGGAGCTGTTTTTT.

The chain joins TRBV7-3 to TRBJ2-3; TRBD2 matches at 15 bases. Trimming took 3 bases from V and 6 from J; bases not matched to a gene: 4. CDR1 SGHTA and CDR2 FQGTGA come from the germline V gene. The CDR3 consists of 16 residues. CDR3 sequence reads: CASSFGLAGGEDTQYF. Written as DNA, the CDR3 is TGTGCCAGCAGCTTTGGACTAGCGGGAGGGGAGGATACGCAGTATTTT.

The V and J genes are TRBV12-5 and TRBJ1-1; 7 bases agree with TRBD1. V lost 6 bases, J lost 0 bases, and 7 bases stayed unmatched. The CDR3 totals 15 residues. CDR1 LGHNT and CDR2 FRNRAP come from the germline V gene. The CDR3 sequence: CASGASGQLNTEAFF. The CDR3 DNA reads as TGTGCTAGTGGAGCCTCGGGACAGTTGAACACTGAAGCTTTCTTT.

This sequence joins TRBV4-3 and TRBJ1-1; 8 nucleotides align to TRBD1. The CDR3 length is 14 residues. V shed 1 base, J shed 7 bases, and the junction held 5 bases outside the gene matches. The germline CDR1 and CDR2 sequences are LGHNA and YSLEER. In nucleotides, the CDR3 is TGCGCCAGCAGCCAAGTGTCAGGGGGCCGTGAAGCTTTCTTT. The encoded protein is CASSQVSGGREAFF.

This chain links TRBV11-2 with TRBJ1-2; the match to TRBD1 covers 7 bases. V lost 5 bases to trimming and J lost 7 bases; unmatched junction nucleotides: 10. CDR1 and CDR2 (germline): SGHAT, FQNNGV. This CDR3 comprises 14 residues. The CDR3 sequence is CASSRVLGGGGYTF. The CDR3 region has the DNA TGTGCCAGCAGCCGAGTCCTAGGGGGCGGTGGCTACACCTTC.

This chain connects TRBV9 to TRBJ2-3, with 14 nucleotides matching TRBD2. CDR3 size: 18 residues. CDR1 is SGDLS, CDR2 YYNGEE, per germline. V gave up 1 base and J gave up 2 bases; unmatched junction bases: 6. The CDR3 spells CASSVFGLAGGYTDTQYF. CDR3 sequence (DNA): TGTGCCAGCAGCGTATTCGGACTAGCGGGAGGATACACAGATACGCAGTATTTT.

The chain combines TRBV4-1 with TRBJ2-7; 8 bases fit TRBD1. Germline CDR1 and CDR2: MGHRA and YSYEKL. With 5 bases clipped from V and 1 base from J, the junction kept 4 bases outside the gene matches. This CDR3 spans 14 amino acids. The CDR3 DNA reads TGCGCCAGCAGCATACGACAGGGGTCCTACGAGCAGTACTTC. This encodes CASSIRQGSYEQYF.

Worth noting for this clone: Other DNA variants within this sample encode the same CDR3. The chain couples TRBV9 to TRBJ2-5; D might be TRBD1 (6 bases). The CDR3 extends over 14 amino acids. Germline-derived CDR1 and CDR2 are SGDLS and YYNGEE. Trimming pared 0 bases from V and 1 base from J, leaving 7 bases between. CDR3 residues: CASSVGGGQETQYF. DNA of the CDR3: TGTGCCAGCAGCGTAGGAGGGGGCCAAGAGACCCAGTACTTC.

V usage is TRBV7-9 and J usage is TRBJ2-7; tentative D call: TRBD2 (6 bases). CDR1 is SEHNR and CDR2 is FQNEAQ in the germline V gene (reference sequence). Deletions cut 5 bases from V and 3 bases from J, with 11 bases between. The CDR3 has 13 amino acids. CDR3 DNA: TGTGCCAGCAGCCTCGGAGGGGACTACGAGCAGTACTTC. It is translated as CASSLGGDYEQYF.

The chain recombines TRBV11-2 with TRBJ1-1; no firm D call. V was clipped by 5 bases and J by 0 bases, with 13 bases between them. CDR3 size: 15 residues. Germline V gene data show CDR1 as SGHAT and CDR2 as FQNNGV. The CDR3 sequence is CASSHFGGLNTEAFF. CDR3 nucleotide sequence: TGTGCCAGCAGCCACTTCGGAGGATTGAACACTGAAGCTTTCTTT. The full variable domain, rest sourced from reference TRBV11-2 and TRBJ1-1, is EAGVAQSPRYKIIEKRQSVAFWCNPISGHATLYWYQQILGQGPKLLIQFQNNGVVDDSQLPKDRFSAERLKGVDSTLKIQPAKLEDSAVYLCASSHFGGLNTEAFFGQGTRLTVV.

This clone was seen just once. The missing conserved phenylalanine or tryptophan at the end of this CDR3 makes a read error likely. Because the CDR3's place on the DNA is in doubt, the DNA is left out and the CDR3 is given as listed by TCRdb. CDR3 in amino acids: CASSPHRDRSL. The chain combines TRBV18 with TRBJ1-1; the DNA was not used to check the table's D call, TRBD1. The CDR3 is 11 residues long, ends included. CDR1 is KGHSH, CDR2 LQKENI, per germline.

The chain has TRBV12-5 and TRBJ2-5; TRBD1 agrees at 8 bases. This CDR3 has 14 residues. Per the germline V gene, CDR1 is LGHNT and CDR2 is FRNRAP. Trimming cost V 9 bases and J 3 bases; bases outside gene matches: 9. This chain's CDR3 is CARLQQGDKETQYF. For the CDR3, the DNA is TGTGCTAGGTTGCAACAGGGGGATAAAGAGACCCAGTACTTC. The entire variable domain, with the rest obtained from reference TRBV12-5 and TRBJ2-5, is as follows: DARVTQTPRHKVTEMGQEVTMRCQPILGHNTVFWYRQTMMQGLELLAYFRNRAPLDDSGMPKDRFSAEMPDATLATLKIQPSEPRDSAVYFCARLQQGDKETQYFGPGTRLLVL.

The chain joins TRBV5-1 to TRBJ1-2; no reliable D call. CDR1 is SGHRS, CDR2 YFSETQ, per germline. The CDR3 extends over 14 amino acids. With 4 bases removed from V and 3 bases from J, the gap between germline ends came to 13 bases. The CDR3 region is CASSPVRADYGYTF. Written as DNA, the CDR3 is TGCGCCAGCAGCCCCGTGAGGGCGGACTATGGCTACACCTTC.

The chain combines TRBV5-6 with TRBJ1-4; D uncertain. Trimming removed 7 bases from V and 7 bases from J, with 20 bases in between. The CDR3 consists of 15 residues. Germline V gives CDR1 SGHDT, CDR2 YYEEEE. The CDR3 DNA reads TGTGCCAGCGTATCCCTGGGCGGGCTTAGTGAAAAACTGTTTTTT. It translates to CASVSLGGLSEKLFF.

The sample holds one count of this clone. In DNA, the CDR3 is TGTGCCAGCAGCCAGGGTTCGGACTACACAGATACGCAGTATTTT. Its translation is CASSQGSDYTDTQYF. The genes are TRBV4-2 and TRBJ2-3; D is possibly TRBD2 (6 bases). Germline V gene sequence: CDR1 LGHNA, CDR2 YNFKEQ. The CDR3 length is 15 residues. V was shortened by 3 bases and J by 2 bases, with 12 bases between the two germline ends.

The chain couples TRBV30 to TRBJ2-7, with 8 bases lining up with TRBD2. CDR3 length equals 15 residues. J was trimmed by 3 bases and V by 0 bases; bases with no gene match: 7. CDR1 is GTSNPN and CDR2 is SVGIG in the germline V gene (reference sequence). The CDR3 reads CAWSVGAGAHYEQYF. CDR3 in DNA: TGTGCCTGGAGTGTAGGAGCGGGAGCCCACTACGAGCAGTACTTC.

V is TRBV5-8 and J is TRBJ2-7, with TRBD1 identical over 9 bases. J gave up 6 bases and V 0 bases, and 10 bases lay outside the gene matches. Germline V gene lookup returns CDR1 SGHTS and CDR2 YDEGEE. The CDR3 consists of 16 residues. The CDR3 nucleotides read TGTGCCAGCAGCTTGGAAATCTACAGGGGGCCACTCGAGCAGTACTTC. Translating gives CASSLEIYRGPLEQYF.